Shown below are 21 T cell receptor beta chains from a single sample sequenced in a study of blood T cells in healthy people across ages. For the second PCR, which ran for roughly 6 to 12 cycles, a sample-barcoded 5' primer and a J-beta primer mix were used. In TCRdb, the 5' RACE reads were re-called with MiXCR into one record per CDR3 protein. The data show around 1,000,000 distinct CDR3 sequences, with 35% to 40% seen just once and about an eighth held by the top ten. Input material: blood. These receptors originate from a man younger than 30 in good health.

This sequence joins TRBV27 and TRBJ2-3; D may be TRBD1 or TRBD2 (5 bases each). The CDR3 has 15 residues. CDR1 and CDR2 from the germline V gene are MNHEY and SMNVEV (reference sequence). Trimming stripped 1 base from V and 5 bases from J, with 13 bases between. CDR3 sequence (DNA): TGTGCCAGCAGTTTATTCGGGGCATCGCGAGATACGCAGTATTTT. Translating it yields CASSLFGASRDTQYF.

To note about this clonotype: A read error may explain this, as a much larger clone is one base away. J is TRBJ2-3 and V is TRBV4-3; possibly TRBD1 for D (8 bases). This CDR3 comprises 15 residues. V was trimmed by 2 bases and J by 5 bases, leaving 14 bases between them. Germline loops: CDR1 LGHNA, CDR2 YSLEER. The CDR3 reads CASSQLTGGGDTQYF. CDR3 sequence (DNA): TGCGCCAGCAGCCAACTAACAGGGGGGGGAGATACGCAGTATTTT.

Here the CDR3 reads CASRGLSDTQYF. The CDR3, as DNA: TGTGCCAGCAGGGGATTATCGGATACGCAGTATTTT. V and J are TRBV12-3 or TRBV12-4 and TRBJ2-3; D remains ambiguous. Trimming took off 6 bases at V and 6 bases at J, with 10 bases between the two ends. The CDR3 runs 12 residues.

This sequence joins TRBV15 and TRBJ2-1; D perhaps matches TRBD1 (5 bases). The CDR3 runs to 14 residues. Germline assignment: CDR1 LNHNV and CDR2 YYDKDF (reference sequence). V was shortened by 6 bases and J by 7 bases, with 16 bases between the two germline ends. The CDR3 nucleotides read TGTGCCACCAGAGACACTCGGAAGGGGAATGAGCAGTTCTTC. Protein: CATRDTRKGNEQFF.

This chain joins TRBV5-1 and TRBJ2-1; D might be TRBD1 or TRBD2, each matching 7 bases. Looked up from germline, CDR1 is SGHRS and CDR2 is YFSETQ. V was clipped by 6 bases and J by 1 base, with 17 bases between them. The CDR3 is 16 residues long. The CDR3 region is CASIPGGGLSYNEQFF. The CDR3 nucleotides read TGCGCCAGCATCCCAGGGGGGGGGTTGTCCTACAATGAGCAGTTCTTC.

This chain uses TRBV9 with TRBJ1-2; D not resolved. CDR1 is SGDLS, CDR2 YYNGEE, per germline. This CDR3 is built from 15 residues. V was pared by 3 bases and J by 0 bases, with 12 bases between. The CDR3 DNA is TGTGCCAGCAGCGCAGAGGGAGCCCCTAACTATGGCTACACCTTC. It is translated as CASSAEGAPNYGYTF.

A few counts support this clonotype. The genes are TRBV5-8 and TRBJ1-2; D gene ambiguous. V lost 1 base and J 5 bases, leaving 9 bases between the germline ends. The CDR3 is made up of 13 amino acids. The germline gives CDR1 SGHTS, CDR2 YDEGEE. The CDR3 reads CASSLSRPYGYTF. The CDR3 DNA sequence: TGTGCCAGCAGCTTGTCCAGACCTTATGGCTACACCTTC.

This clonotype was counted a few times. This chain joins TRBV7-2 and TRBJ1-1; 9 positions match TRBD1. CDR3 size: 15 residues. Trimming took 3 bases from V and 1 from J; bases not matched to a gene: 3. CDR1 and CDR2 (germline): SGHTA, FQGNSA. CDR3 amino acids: CASSFTGGQNTEAFF. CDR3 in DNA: TGTGCCAGCAGCTTTACAGGGGGCCAGAACACTGAAGCTTTCTTT. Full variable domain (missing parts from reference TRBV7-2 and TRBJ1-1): GAGVSQSPSNKVTEKGKDVELRCDPISGHTALYWYRQSLGQGLEFLIYFQGNSAPDKSGLPSDRFSAERTGGSVSTLTIQRTQQEDSAVYLCASSFTGGQNTEAFFGQGTRLTVV.

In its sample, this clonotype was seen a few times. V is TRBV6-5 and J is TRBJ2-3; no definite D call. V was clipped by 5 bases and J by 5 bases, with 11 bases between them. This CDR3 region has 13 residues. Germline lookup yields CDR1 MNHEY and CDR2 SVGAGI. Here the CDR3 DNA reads TGTGCCAGCAGTCAGCAATGGAGAGATACGCAGTATTTT. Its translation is CASSQQWRDTQYF.

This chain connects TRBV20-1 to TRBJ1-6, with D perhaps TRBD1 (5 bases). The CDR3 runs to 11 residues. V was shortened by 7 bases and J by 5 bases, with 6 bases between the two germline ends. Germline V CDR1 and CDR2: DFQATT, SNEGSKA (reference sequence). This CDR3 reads CSGGNNSPLHF. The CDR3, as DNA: TGCAGTGGGGGGAATAATTCACCCCTCCACTTT.

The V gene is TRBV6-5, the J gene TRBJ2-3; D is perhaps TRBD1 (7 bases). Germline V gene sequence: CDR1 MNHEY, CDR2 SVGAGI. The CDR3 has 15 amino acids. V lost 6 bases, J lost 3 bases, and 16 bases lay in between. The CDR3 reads CASSRRGDSTDTQYF. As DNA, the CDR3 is TGTGCCAGCAGCCGCAGGGGGGACTCTACAGATACGCAGTATTTT.

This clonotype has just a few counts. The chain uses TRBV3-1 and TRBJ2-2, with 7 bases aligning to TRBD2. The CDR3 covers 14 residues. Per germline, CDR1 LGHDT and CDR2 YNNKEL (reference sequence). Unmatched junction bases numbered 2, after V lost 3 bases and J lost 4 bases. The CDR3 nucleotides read TGTGCCAGCAGCCAGGGGACTACCACCGGGGAGCTGTTTTTT. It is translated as CASSQGTTTGELFF.

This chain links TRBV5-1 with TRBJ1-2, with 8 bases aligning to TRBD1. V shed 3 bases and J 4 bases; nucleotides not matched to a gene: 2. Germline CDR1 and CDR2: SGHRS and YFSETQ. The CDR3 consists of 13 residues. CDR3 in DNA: TGCGCCAGCAGCTCCAGGGGGCTCTATGGCTACACCTTC. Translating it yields CASSSRGLYGYTF.

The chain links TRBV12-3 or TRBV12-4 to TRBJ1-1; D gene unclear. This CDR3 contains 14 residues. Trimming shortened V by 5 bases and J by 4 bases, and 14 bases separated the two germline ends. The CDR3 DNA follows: TGTGCCAGCAGTCCTGTAGGTAGGGTCACTGAAGCTTTCTTT. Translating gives CASSPVGRVTEAFF.

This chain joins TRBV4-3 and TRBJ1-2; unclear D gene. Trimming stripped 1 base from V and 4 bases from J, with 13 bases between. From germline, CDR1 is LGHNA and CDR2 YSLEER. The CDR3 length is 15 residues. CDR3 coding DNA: TGCGCCAGCAGCCAAGGGGCCTCCCCCCTCTATGGCTACACCTTC. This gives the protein CASSQGASPLYGYTF.

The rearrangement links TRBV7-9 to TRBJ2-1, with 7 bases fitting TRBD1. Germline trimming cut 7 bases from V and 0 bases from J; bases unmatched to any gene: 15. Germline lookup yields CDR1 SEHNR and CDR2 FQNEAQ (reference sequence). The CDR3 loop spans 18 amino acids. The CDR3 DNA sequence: TGTGCCAGCACCCCCGGGACAGACGATGAGAGCTCCTACAATGAGCAGTTCTTC. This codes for CASTPGTDDESSYNEQFF.

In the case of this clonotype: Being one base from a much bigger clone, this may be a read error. CDR3 residues: CASSLYSLRDEQYF. CDR3 DNA sequence: TGTGCCAGCAGCTTATACTCCTTGAGGGATGAGCAGTACTTC. This chain uses TRBV7-2 with TRBJ2-5; the D gene is possibly TRBD2 (5 bases). The CDR3 covers 14 residues. V was clipped by 2 bases and J by 11 bases, with 18 bases between them. Germline V lookup: CDR1 SGHTA, CDR2 FQGNSA. Full variable domain (missing parts from reference TRBV7-2 and TRBJ2-5): GAGVSQSPSNKVTEKGKDVELRCDPISGHTALYWYRQSLGQGLEFLIYFQGNSAPDKSGLPSDRFSAERTGGSVSTLTIQRTQQEDSAVYLCASSLYSLRDEQYFGPGTRLLVL.

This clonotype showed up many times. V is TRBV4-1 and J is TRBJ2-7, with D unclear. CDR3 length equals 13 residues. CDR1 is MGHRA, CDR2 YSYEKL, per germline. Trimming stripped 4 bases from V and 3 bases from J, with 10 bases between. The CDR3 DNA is TGCGCCAGCAGCCGGGTCTGGAGCTACGAGCAGTACTTC. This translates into CASSRVWSYEQYF.

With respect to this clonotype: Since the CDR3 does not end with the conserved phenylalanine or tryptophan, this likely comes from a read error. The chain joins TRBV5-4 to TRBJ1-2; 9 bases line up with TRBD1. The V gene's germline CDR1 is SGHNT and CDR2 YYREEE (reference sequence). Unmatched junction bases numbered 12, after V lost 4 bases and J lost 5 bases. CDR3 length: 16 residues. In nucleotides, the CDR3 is TGTGCCAGCAGCAGGGGACAGGGAACCCTTATTTATGGCTACACCTCC. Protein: CASSRGQGTLIYGYTS.

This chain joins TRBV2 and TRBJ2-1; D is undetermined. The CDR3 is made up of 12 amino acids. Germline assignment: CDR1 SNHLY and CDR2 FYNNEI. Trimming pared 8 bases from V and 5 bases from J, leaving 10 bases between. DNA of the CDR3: TGTGCCAGCCCCCGCAAAAACAATGAGCAGTTCTTC. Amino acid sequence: CASPRKNNEQFF.

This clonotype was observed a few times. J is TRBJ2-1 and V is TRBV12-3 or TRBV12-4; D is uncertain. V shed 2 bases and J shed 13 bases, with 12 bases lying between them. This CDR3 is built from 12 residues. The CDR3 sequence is CASSLYPYPQFF. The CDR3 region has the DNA TGTGCCAGCAGTTTATACCCCTACCCCCAGTTCTTC.